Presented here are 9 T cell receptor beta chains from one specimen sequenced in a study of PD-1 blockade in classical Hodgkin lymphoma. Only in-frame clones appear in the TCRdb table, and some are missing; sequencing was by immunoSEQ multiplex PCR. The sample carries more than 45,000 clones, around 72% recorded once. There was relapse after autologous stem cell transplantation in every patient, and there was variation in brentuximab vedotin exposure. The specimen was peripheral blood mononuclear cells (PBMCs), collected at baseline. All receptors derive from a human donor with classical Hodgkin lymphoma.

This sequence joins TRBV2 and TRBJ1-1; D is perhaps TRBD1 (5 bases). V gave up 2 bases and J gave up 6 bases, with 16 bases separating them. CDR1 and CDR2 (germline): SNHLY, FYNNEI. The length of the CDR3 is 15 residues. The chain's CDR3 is CASSESVGQTPEAFF. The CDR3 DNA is TGTGCCAGCAGTGAATCGGTGGGGCAGACACCTGAAGCTTTCTTT.

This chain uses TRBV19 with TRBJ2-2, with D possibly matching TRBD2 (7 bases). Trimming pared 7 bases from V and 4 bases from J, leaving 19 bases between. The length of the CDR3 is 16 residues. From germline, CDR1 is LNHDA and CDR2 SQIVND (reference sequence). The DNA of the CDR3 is TGTGCCAGTACCGCGGGCGCGGGGGCGCGCACCGGGGAGCTGTTTTTT. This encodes CASTAGAGARTGELFF.

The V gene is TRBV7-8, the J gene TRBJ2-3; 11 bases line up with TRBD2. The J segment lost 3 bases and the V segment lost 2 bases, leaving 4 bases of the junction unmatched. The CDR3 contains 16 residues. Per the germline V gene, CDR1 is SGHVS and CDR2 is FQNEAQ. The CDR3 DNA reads TGTGCCAGCAGCTTACTAGCGGGAGGACGTACAGATACGCAGTATTTT. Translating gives CASSLLAGGRTDTQYF.

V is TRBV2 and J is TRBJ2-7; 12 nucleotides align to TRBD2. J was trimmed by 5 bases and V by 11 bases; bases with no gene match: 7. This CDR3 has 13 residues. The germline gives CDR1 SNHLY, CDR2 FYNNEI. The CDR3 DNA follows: TGTGCCGGTACTAGCGGGAGGATGAACGAGCAGTACTTC. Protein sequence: CAGTSGRMNEQYF. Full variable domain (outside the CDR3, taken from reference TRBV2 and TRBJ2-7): EPEVTQTPSHQVTQMGQEVILRCVPISNHLYFYWYRQILGQKVEFLVSFYNNEISEKSEIFDDQFSVERPDGSNFTLKIRSTKLEDSAMYFCAGTSGRMNEQYFGPGTRLTVT.

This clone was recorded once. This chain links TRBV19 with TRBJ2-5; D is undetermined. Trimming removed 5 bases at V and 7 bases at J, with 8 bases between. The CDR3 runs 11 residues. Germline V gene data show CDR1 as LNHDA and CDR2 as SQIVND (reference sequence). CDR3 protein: CASSGVGTQYF. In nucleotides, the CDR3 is TGTGCCAGTAGTGGGGTAGGGACCCAGTACTTC.

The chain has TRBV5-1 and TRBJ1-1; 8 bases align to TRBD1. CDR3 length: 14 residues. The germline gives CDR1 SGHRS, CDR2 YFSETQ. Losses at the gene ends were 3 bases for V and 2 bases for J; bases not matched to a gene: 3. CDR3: CASSSQGGNTEAFF. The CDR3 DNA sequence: TGCGCCAGCAGCTCACAGGGGGGCAACACTGAAGCTTTCTTT.

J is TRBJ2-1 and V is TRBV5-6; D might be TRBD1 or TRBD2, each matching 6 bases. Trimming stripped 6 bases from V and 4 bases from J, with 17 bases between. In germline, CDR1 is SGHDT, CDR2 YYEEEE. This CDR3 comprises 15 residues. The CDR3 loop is CASNLGGGAYNEQFF. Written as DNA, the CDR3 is TGTGCCAGCAACCTAGGAGGGGGAGCGTACAATGAGCAGTTCTTC.

The CDR3 DNA sequence: TGTGCCAGCAGTTACTCGCCGCCAGGATCCTACGAGCAGTACTTC. This gives the protein CASSYSPPGSYEQYF. The chain employs TRBV6-5 and TRBJ2-7; D uncertain. This CDR3 contains 15 residues. Per the germline V gene, CDR1 is MNHEY and CDR2 is SVGAGI. Deletions cut 0 bases from V and 1 base from J, with 10 bases between.

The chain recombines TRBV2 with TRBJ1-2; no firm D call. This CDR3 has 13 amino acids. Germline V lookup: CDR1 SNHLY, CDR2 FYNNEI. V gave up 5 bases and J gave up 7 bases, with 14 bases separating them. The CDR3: CASSLITEIGYTF. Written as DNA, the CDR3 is TGTGCCAGCAGTCTCATTACTGAAATTGGCTACACCTTC.